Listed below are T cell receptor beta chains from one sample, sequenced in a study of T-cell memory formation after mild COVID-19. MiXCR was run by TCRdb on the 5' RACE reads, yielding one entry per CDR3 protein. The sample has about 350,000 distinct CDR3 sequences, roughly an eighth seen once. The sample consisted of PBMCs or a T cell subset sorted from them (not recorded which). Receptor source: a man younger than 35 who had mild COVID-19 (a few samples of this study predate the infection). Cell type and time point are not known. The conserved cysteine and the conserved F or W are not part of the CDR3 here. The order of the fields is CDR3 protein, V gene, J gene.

ASSGTGQETQY,TRBV7-2,TRBJ2-5
ATSEPSSTDTQY,TRBV24-1,TRBJ2-3
ASSDRTSREVDAQY,TRBV2,TRBJ2-3
ASSLGGWNEQF,TRBV7-2,TRBJ2-1
ASSRGLAGGQETQY,TRBV5-1,TRBJ2-5
SARDTPGRGVYGELF,TRBV20-1,TRBJ2-2
ASSDPSGQPNNEQF,TRBV5-4,TRBJ2-1
ASSQGPYGYT,TRBV3-1,TRBJ1-2
ASSFSNTEAF,TRBV5-1,TRBJ1-1
ASSPGRVDNRVEYGTQY,TRBV5-1,TRBJ2-5
ATSDPGLARETQY,TRBV24-1,TRBJ2-5
ASSHGGVEF,TRBV4-1,TRBJ2-1
ASSTYRASEAF,TRBV6-6,TRBJ1-1
ASSAYSGGSTDTQY,TRBV9,TRBJ2-3
AARSQVGPYEQY,TRBV10-3,TRBJ2-7
ASSRSSGESEQF,TRBV2,TRBJ2-1
SVRTGGGETQY,TRBV29-1,TRBJ2-5
ASSLNPGAAETQY,TRBV5-1,TRBJ2-5
SGGGPGTDTQY,TRBV20-1,TRBJ2-3
ASLGSNYGYT,TRBV9,TRBJ1-2
ASDGGRLYNEQF,TRBV12-3/TRBV12-4,TRBJ2-1
SASTGDRGGYT,TRBV20-1,TRBJ1-2
ASSQERIGAF,TRBV4-2,TRBJ1-1
ASSLGPGLSFFEQF,TRBV7-2,TRBJ2-1
ASSPRTGGRSTEAF,TRBV18,TRBJ1-1
ASSEEGWNSPLH,TRBV2,TRBJ1-6
ASSLSTNTDTQY,TRBV5-5,TRBJ2-3
ASTIGGGRVTQY,TRBV7-2,TRBJ2-5
ASRVTGELF,TRBV5-1,TRBJ2-2